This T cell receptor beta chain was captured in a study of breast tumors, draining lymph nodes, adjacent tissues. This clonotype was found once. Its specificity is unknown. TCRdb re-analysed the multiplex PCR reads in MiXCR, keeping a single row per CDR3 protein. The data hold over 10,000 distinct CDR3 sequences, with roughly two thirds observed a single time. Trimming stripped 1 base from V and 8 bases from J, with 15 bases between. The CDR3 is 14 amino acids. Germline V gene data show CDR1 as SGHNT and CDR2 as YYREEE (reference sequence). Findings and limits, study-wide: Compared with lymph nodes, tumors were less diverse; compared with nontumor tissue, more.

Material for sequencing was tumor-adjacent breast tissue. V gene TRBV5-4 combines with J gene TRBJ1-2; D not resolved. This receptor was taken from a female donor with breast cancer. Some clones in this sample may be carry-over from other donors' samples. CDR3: CASSLYGEGGGYTF. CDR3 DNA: TGTGCCAGCAGCTTGTATGGGGAAGGAGGCGGCTACACCTTC.